This T cell receptor (beta chain) comes out of a study of blood T cell repertoires in COVID-19. Study details: Researchers got acute and convalescent COVID-19 samples from the United States, Italy and Spain.

Assay used: immunoSEQ multiplex PCR; TCRdb lists only in-frame clones, some missing. The sample gives fewer than 120,000 clones, 88% of which show up once; approximately 3.3% is in the top ten. Looked up from germline, CDR1 is MNHEY and CDR2 is SVGAGI. The V end was cut by 6 bases, the J end by 3 bases, with 8 bases between. The CDR3 sequence is 13 residues long. This chain links TRBV6-5 with TRBJ1-4; the D gene is possibly TRBD1 (6 bases). Sequenced material: peripheral blood. This receptor was obtained from a woman in her 50s with acute or convalescent COVID-19. DNA of the CDR3: TGTGCCAGCAGCCCAGGGGCTAATGAAAAACTGTTTTTT. Its protein is CASSPGANEKLFF.